A selection of T cell receptor beta chains follows, all from one sample in a study of T cells in localized non-small cell lung cancer. Using immunoSEQ multiplex PCR, the repertoire was profiled, and TCRdb retains in-frame clones only, with some absent. The table records about 72,000 clones, 80% to 90% of them present only once. Here the sequenced sample was peripheral blood, taken before any cancer treatment. The source is a female donor at least 60 years old with stage I lung adenocarcinoma. CDR3s include the opening cysteine and the closing phenylalanine or tryptophan. The D gene is left open where the match is weak. Size is omitted from some rows. Given values are once, few, many or a class for expanded clones.

>TRBV19|once|TRBD2|TRBJ2-5
TGTGCCAGTAGTAGATCCGGACTAGCGGAAGAGACCCAGTACTTC
CASSRSGLAEETQYF
>TRBV30|once|TRBD1|TRBJ1-1
TGTGCCTGGAGTACCGGGACAGGGAACACTGAAGCTTTCTTT
CAWSTGTGNTEAFF
>TRBV27|.|TRBD1|TRBJ2-7
TGTGCCAGCAGTCCCTCCCGGGACAGTCGTTCCTACGAGCAGTACTTC
CASSPSRDSRSYEQYF
>TRBV5-1|.|.|TRBJ1-1
TGCGCCAGCAGACGTACAGCGAACACTGAAGCTTTCTTT
CASRRTANTEAFF
>TRBV4-1|.|.|TRBJ2-1
TGCGCCAGCAGCCAAGTGACTCCCCGTCTCAAGCACAATGAGCAGTTCTTC
CASSQVTPRLKHNEQFF
>TRBV18|.|.|TRBJ2-7
TGTGCCAGCTCACCAGGAGCTAGGAACGAGCAGTACTTC
CASSPGARNEQYF
>TRBV6-1|.|TRBD1|TRBJ2-2
TGTGCCAGCAGTGGACAGGGGGCCGGGGAGCTGTTTTTT
CASSGQGAGELFF
>TRBV18|.|.|TRBJ2-5
TGTGCCAGCTCACCACCCGTGGTGGAGACCCAGTACTTC
CASSPPVVETQYF
>TRBV10-3|.|.|TRBJ1-1
TGTGTGTCCGGGGGAGAGTACACTGAAGCTTTCTTT
CVSGGEYTEAFF
>TRBV7-9|.|.|TRBJ2-7
TGTGCCAGCAGCTCGCCCATCGACGAGCAGTACTTC
CASSSPIDEQYF
>TRBV19|.|.|TRBJ2-2
TGTGCCAGTAGTTCATACAGGGAATACACCGGGGAGCTGTTTTTT
CASSSYREYTGELFF
>TRBV6-6|.|.|TRBJ1-4
TGTGCCAGCAGTCGGGACGGGACAACTAATGAAAAACTGTTTTTT
CASSRDGTTNEKLFF
>TRBV4-1|.|.|TRBJ2-3
TGCGCCAGCAGCCAAGTTGGCTCAAGCACAGATACGCAGTATTTT
CASSQVGSSTDTQYF
>TRBV6-5|.|.|TRBJ1-4
TGTGCCAGCAGTTATTGGACGGGCAATAATGAAAAACTGTTTTTT
CASSYWTGNNEKLFF
>TRBV18|.|.|TRBJ1-2
TGTGCCAGCTCACCCGGGACGGATGGCTACACCTTC
CASSPGTDGYTF
>TRBV10-3|.|TRBD1|TRBJ1-2
TGTGCCATCAGTGACAGGGGGTCTAGGGGCTACACCTTC
CAISDRGSRGYTF